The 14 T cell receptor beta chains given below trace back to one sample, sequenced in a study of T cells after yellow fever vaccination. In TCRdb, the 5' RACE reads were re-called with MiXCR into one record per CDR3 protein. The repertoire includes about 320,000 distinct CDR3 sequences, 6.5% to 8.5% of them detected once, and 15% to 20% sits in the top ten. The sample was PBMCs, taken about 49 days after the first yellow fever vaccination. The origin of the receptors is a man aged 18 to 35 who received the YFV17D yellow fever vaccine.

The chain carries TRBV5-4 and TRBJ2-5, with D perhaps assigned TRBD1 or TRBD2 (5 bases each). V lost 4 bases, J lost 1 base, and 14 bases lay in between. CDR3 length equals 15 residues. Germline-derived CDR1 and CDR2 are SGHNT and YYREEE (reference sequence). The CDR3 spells CASSAVRGFQETQYF. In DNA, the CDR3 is TGTGCCAGCAGCGCAGTGAGGGGTTTCCAAGAGACCCAGTACTTC. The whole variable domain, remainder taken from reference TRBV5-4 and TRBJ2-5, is ETGVTQSPTHLIKTRGQQVTLRCSSQSGHNTVSWYQQALGQGPQFIFQYYREEENGRGNFPPRFSGLQFPNYSSELNVNALELDDSALYLCASSAVRGFQETQYFGPGTRLLVL.

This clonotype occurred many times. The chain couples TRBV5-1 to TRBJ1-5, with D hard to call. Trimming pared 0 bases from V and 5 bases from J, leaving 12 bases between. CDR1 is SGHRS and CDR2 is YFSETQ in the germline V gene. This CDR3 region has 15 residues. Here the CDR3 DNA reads TGCGCCAGCAGCTTGGATGGGCCAATGGATCAGCCCCAGCATTTT. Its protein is CASSLDGPMDQPQHF. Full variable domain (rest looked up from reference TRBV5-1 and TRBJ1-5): KAGVTQTPRYLIKTRGQQVTLSCSPISGHRSVSWYQQTPGQGLQFLFEYFSETQRNKGNFPGRFSGRQFSNSRSEMNVSTLELGDSALYLCASSLDGPMDQPQHFGDGTRLSIL.

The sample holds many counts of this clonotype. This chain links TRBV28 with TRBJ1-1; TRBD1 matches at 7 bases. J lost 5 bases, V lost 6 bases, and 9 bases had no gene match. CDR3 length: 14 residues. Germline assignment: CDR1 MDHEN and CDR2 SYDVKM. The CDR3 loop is CASSYRGGWTEAFF. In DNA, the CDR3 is TGTGCCAGCAGCTACAGGGGAGGATGGACTGAAGCTTTCTTT.

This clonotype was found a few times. The CDR3, as DNA: TGTGCCAGCAGCACCACAGGGATCTCTGGAAACACCATATATTTT. This encodes CASSTTGISGNTIYF. The rearrangement links TRBV7-8 to TRBJ1-3, with a tentative D call TRBD1 (6 bases). Trimming stripped 5 bases from V and 0 bases from J, with 11 bases between. The germline V gene encodes CDR1 SGHVS and CDR2 FQNEAQ. This CDR3 is 15 amino acids long.

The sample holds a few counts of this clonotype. CDR3 sequence reads: CASSASGGPPTDTQYF. CDR3 nucleotides: TGTGCCAGCAGCGCTAGCGGGGGGCCTCCCACAGATACGCAGTATTTT. The chain links TRBV7-3 to TRBJ2-3, with TRBD2 identical over 11 bases. Germline CDR1 is SGHTA and CDR2 is FQGTGA. V gave up 5 bases and J gave up 2 bases; unmatched junction bases: 6. The CDR3 runs 16 residues.

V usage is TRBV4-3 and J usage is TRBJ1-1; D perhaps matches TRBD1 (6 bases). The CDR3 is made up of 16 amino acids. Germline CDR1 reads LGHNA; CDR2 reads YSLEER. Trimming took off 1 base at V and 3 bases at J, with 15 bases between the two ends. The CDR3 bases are TGCGCCAGCAGCCAAGGGGACACTCGGGTTTACACTGAAGCTTTCTTT. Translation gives CASSQGDTRVYTEAFF.

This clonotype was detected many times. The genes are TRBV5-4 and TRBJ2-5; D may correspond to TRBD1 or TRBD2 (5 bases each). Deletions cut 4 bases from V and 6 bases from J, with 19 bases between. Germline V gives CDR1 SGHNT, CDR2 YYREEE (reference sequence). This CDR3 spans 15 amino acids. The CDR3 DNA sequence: TGTGCCAGCAGCGACGCGATGGGGGTTTCGAAGACCCAGTACTTC. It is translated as CASSDAMGVSKTQYF.

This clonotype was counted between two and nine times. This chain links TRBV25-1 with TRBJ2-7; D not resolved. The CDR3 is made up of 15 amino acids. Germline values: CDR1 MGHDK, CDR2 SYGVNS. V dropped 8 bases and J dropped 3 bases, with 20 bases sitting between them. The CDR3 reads CASCRPHPYIYEQYF. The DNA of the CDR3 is TGTGCCAGCTGCCGACCCCACCCTTATATCTACGAGCAGTACTTC.

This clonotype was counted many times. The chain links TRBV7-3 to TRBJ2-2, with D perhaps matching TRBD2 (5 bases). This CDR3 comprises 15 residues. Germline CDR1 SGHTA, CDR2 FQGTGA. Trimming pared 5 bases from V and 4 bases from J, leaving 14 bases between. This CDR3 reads CASSGSRGGTGELFF. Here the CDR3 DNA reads TGTGCCAGCAGCGGCTCCCGGGGTGGCACCGGGGAGCTGTTTTTT.

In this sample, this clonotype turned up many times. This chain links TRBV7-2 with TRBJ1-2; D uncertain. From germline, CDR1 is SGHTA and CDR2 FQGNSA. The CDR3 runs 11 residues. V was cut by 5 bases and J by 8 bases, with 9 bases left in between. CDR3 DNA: TGTGCCAGCAGCCCTGGTCCCGGCTACACCTTC. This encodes CASSPGPGYTF.

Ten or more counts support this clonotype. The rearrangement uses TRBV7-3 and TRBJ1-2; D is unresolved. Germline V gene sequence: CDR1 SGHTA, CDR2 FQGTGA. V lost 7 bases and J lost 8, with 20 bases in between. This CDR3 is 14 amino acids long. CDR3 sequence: CASTPNPVFRGYTF. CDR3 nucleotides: TGTGCCAGCACCCCAAATCCGGTTTTCCGAGGCTACACCTTC.

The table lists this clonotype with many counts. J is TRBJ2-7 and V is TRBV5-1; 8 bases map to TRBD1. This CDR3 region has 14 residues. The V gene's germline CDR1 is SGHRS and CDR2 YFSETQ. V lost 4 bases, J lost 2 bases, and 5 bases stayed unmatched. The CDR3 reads CASSPGTGAYEQYV. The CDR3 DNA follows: TGCGCCAGCAGCCCCGGGACAGGAGCCTACGAGCAGTACGTC.

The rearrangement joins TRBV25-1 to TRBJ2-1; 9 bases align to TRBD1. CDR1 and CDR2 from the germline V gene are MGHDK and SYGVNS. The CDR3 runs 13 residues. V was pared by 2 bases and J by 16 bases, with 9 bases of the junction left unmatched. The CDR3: CASSERFRDRVFF. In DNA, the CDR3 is TGTGCCAGCAGTGAACGATTCCGGGACAGGGTATTCTTC.

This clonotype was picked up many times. The CDR3 DNA sequence: TGCGCCAGCAGCTTGGCGGGGACGTCCCAAGAGACCCAGTACTTC. This codes for CASSLAGTSQETQYF. This chain links TRBV5-1 with TRBJ2-5; D could derive from TRBD1 or TRBD2 (5 bases each). The CDR3 is made up of 15 amino acids. The V end was cut by 0 bases, the J end by 1 base, with 10 bases between. The germline gives CDR1 SGHRS, CDR2 YFSETQ. Drawing the rest from reference TRBV5-1 and TRBJ2-5, the complete variable domain is KAGVTQTPRYLIKTRGQQVTLSCSPISGHRSVSWYQQTPGQGLQFLFEYFSETQRNKGNFPGRFSGRQFSNSRSEMNVSTLELGDSALYLCASSLAGTSQETQYFGPGTRLLVL.